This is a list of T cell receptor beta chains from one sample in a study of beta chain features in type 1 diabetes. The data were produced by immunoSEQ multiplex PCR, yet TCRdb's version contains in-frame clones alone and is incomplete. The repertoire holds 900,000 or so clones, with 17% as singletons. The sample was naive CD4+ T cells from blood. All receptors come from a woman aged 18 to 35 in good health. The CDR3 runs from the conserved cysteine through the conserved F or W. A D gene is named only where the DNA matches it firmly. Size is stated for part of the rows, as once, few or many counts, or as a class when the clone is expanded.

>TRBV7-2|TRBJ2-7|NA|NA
TGTGCCAGCAGCTTAGGGGACGCCTACGAGCAGTACTTC
CASSLGDAYEQYF
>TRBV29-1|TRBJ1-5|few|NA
TGCAGCGTTGGAGAGTCTCGACAGCCCCAGCATTTT
CSVGESRQPQHF
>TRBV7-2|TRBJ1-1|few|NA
TGTGCCAGCAGCTTAGTTGGGCGGCATAACACTGAAGCTTTCTTT
CASSLVGRHNTEAFF
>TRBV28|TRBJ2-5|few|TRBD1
TGTGCCAGCAGCCTCGGGACAGGGGTCCCTCGGGAGACCCAGTACTTC
CASSLGTGVPRETQYF
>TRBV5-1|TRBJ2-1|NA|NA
TGCGCCAGCAGCTTGGGACTAGAAAGCTACAATGAGCAGTTCTTC
CASSLGLESYNEQFF
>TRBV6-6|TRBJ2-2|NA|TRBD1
TGTGCCAGCAGCCCTGGGCAGGGGGCTCAGACCGGGGAGCTGTTTTTT
CASSPGQGAQTGELFF
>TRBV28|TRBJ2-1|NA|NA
TGTGCCAGCAGTTTTTTAACCTTTAGCGGATCGTACAATGAGCAGTTCTTC
CASSFLTFSGSYNEQFF
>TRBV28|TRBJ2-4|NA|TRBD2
TGTGCCAGCAGTCACCTGGGACTAGCGGGAGCTTTGGTAAACATTCAGTACTTC
CASSHLGLAGALVNIQYF
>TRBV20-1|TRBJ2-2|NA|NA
TGCAGTGCCAGAGGCACCGGGGAGCTGTTTTTT
CSARGTGELFF
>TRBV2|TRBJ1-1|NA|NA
TGTGCCAGCACTAGGGAGGCGAACACTGAAGCTTTCTTT
CASTREANTEAFF
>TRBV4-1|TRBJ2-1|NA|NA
TGCGCCAGCAGCCCGTTCCCCCGGGACTCAAAGAGGAATGAGCAGTTCTTC
CASSPFPRDSKRNEQFF
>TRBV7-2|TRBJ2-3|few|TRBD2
TGTGCCAGCAGCTTAGCGGTAGCGGGAGGGCAGTATTTT
CASSLAVAGGQYF
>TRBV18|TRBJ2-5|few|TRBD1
TGTGCCAGCTCACCACCCGAGACAGGGGGAGAGACCCAGTACTTC
CASSPPETGGETQYF
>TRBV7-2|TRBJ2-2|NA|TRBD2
TGTGCCAGCAGCTTAGCCGGCGGGAGGGCCCCCGGGGAGCTGTTTTTT
CASSLAGGRAPGELFF
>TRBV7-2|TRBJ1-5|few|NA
TGTGCCAGCAGCTTAGACCTTGTGGGGCCCCAGCATTTT
CASSLDLVGPQHF
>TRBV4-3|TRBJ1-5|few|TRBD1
TGCGCCAGCAGCCAAGATATTCCCAGGGGGCGAAACAGAGCGCAGCCCCAGCATTTT
CASSQDIPRGRNRAQPQHF
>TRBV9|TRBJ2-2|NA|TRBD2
TGTGCCAGCAAAGGGGCGGGAGTTTTTGCCGGGGAGCTGTTTTTT
CASKGAGVFAGELFF
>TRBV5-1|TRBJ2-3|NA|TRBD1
TGCGCCAGCAGCTTGGCCGGACAGGGGGCAGATACGCAGTATTTT
CASSLAGQGADTQYF
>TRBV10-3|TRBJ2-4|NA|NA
TGTGCCACCCGTATTGGGGGGTCCGCCAAAAACATTCAGTACTTC
CATRIGGSAKNIQYF
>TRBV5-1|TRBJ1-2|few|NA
TGCGCCAGCAGCTTCGGACTCGGCTATGGCTACACCTTC
CASSFGLGYGYTF
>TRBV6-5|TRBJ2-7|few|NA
TGTGCCAGCAGTTACTCAGCAATGGCGCACCCCTTCGAGCAGTACTTC
CASSYSAMAHPFEQYF
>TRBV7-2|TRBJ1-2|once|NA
TGTGCCAGCAGCTTACTTCGGGGGCTTGGCTACACCTTC
CASSLLRGLGYTF